This paragraph reports one T cell receptor (beta chain). Its matching antigen is unknown. These data are taken from a study of a mutant IDH1 vaccine in newly diagnosed glioma. The CDR3 has 13 residues. Germline assignment: CDR1 KGHSH and CDR2 LQKENI. Trimming cost V 3 bases and J 5 bases, with 10 bases left between them. The repertoire was sequenced with immunoSEQ multiplex PCR; TCRdb's copy has only in-frame clones and lacks some. Seen here are some 62,000 clones, around 86% observed once, and the top ten hold 3.8%. Sample time point: week 47, end of study. Topical imiquimod accompanied each vaccine dose, which consisted of 300 ug of mutant IDH1 20-mer peptide.

The rearrangement links TRBV18 to TRBJ1-2, with D maybe TRBD1 (5 bases). The sample in question was PBMCs, obtained from a glioma patient whose treatment included an IDH1 peptide vaccine. The TCR sequence derives from a man aged 30 to 45 with glioma. Here the CDR3 reads CASSPGAVYGYTF. The DNA for the CDR3 is TGTGCCAGCTCACCTGGGGCAGTGTATGGCTACACCTTC. Full variable domain (rest looked up from reference TRBV18 and TRBJ1-2): NAGVMQNPRHLVRRRGQEARLRCSPMKGHSHVYWYRQLPEEGLKFMVYLQKENIIDESGMPKERFSAEFPKEGPSILRIQQVVRGDSAAYFCASSPGAVYGYTFGSGTRLTVV.